Each of the 27 T cell receptor beta chains below was sequenced from the same sample in a study of human T cells and chemical hapten exposure. One entry per CDR3 protein results from TCRdb running MiXCR on the RACE reads. The data hold some 360,000 distinct CDR3 sequences, with 5% to 6.5% observed a single time. Time point indicated: pre-sensitization, week 0. Treatment noted: therapeutic diphenylcyclopropenone sensitization with weekly scalp DPC. The sample was whole blood, taken in connection with sensitization to the hapten diphenylcyclopropenone (DPC). These receptor sequences come from a woman between 50 and 59 years old with alopecia areata. Some clones in this sample may be carry-over from other donors' samples.

The table lists this clonotype with many counts. The chain joins TRBV6-5 to TRBJ2-5; 7 positions match TRBD1. This CDR3 spans 12 amino acids. Looked up from germline, CDR1 is MNHEY and CDR2 is SVGAGI. The J segment lost 7 bases and the V segment lost 8 bases, leaving 7 bases of the junction unmatched. For the CDR3, the DNA is TGTGCCAGCGGAACAGGGGCAGGGACCCAGTACTTC. Encoded protein: CASGTGAGTQYF.

This clonotype occurred many times. The genes are TRBV5-6 and TRBJ2-3; D gene unclear. Trimming left V 2 bases short and J 6 bases short, with 7 bases between. The CDR3 covers 12 residues. Germline values: CDR1 SGHDT, CDR2 YYEEEE. CDR3 region: CASSLVSDTQYF. For the CDR3, the DNA is TGTGCCAGCAGCTTAGTGTCGGATACGCAGTATTTT.

This clonotype was detected ten times or more. The chain links TRBV7-9 to TRBJ2-1; possibly TRBD1 for D (6 bases). Trimming took 1 base from V and 15 from J, leaving 10 bases between them. Per germline, CDR1 SEHNR and CDR2 FQNEAQ (reference sequence). The CDR3 totals 11 residues. CDR3 amino acids: CASSLERGWFF. The CDR3, as DNA: TGTGCCAGCAGCTTAGAAAGGGGGTGGTTCTTC.

This clonotype has a count of ten or more. The V call is TRBV15, the J call TRBJ2-3; 11 bases align to TRBD2. V lost 4 bases, J lost 6 bases, and 9 bases stayed unmatched. CDR3 length equals 16 residues. Looked up from germline, CDR1 is LNHNV and CDR2 is YYDKDF (reference sequence). The CDR3 loop reads CATSTPGTSGRDTQYF. The DNA of the CDR3 is TGTGCCACCAGCACCCCCGGGACTAGCGGTAGGGATACGCAGTATTTT.

This clonotype was seen repeatedly, ten times or more. The chain carries TRBV7-9 and TRBJ2-3, with a tentative D call TRBD1 (6 bases). The CDR3 contains 14 residues. Germline assignment: CDR1 SEHNR and CDR2 FQNEAQ (reference sequence). V lost 5 bases and J 7 bases, leaving 16 bases between the germline ends. The CDR3 bases are TGTGCCAGCAGCCACAAGGCAGGGGAGAATACGCAGTATTTT. Translating gives CASSHKAGENTQYF.

This clonotype was counted only a few times. The chain recombines TRBV4-2 with TRBJ1-1, with D hard to call. Germline CDR1 LGHNA, CDR2 YNFKEQ. V lost 1 base and J lost 1, with 7 bases in between. This CDR3 has 14 amino acids. CDR3: CASSQGHQNTEAFF. DNA of the CDR3: TGTGCCAGCAGCCAAGGTCACCAGAACACTGAAGCTTTCTTT.

This clonotype showed up just a few times. V and J are TRBV6-1 and TRBJ2-3; D is ambiguous. Trimming left V 2 bases short and J 2 bases short, with 14 bases between. The CDR3 length is 16 residues. The germline V gene encodes CDR1 MNHNS and CDR2 SASEGT. DNA for the CDR3: TGTGCCAGCAGTGAATGGTCGGTAGCCGACACAGATACGCAGTATTTT. Protein: CASSEWSVADTDTQYF.

This clonotype was picked up many times. This sequence joins TRBV29-1 and TRBJ2-5; D gene uncertain. Looked up from germline, CDR1 is SQVTM and CDR2 is ANQGSEA. The CDR3 contains 13 residues. Trimming took off 3 bases at V and 5 bases at J, with 13 bases between the two ends. The CDR3: CSVDRKAGETQYF. The CDR3 DNA sequence: TGCAGCGTTGATCGGAAAGCTGGGGAGACCCAGTACTTC.

There are many counts of this clonotype. The chain employs TRBV6-5 and TRBJ1-4; perhaps TRBD1 as D (6 bases). Deletions cut 8 bases from V and 6 bases from J, with 16 bases between. Germline-derived CDR1 and CDR2 are MNHEY and SVGAGI. CDR3 length: 14 amino acids. The CDR3 spells CASGSGGLDEKLFF. As DNA, the CDR3 is TGTGCCAGCGGGTCCGGGGGCCTTGATGAAAAACTGTTTTTT.

This clonotype has just a few counts. V usage is TRBV5-1 and J usage is TRBJ1-5, with D uncertain. CDR3 length: 16 residues. Between the trimmed V and J ends, which lost 4 bases and 2 bases, there was a span of 16 bases. CDR1 and CDR2 from the germline V gene are SGHRS and YFSETQ. The CDR3, as DNA: TGCGCCAGCAGCCCTGGCCCAAGTTATGGCAATCAGCCCCAGCATTTT. Protein sequence: CASSPGPSYGNQPQHF.

The rearrangement joins TRBV27 to TRBJ1-1; perhaps TRBD1 as D (5 bases). The CDR3 sequence is 14 residues long. Trimming took 4 bases from V and 4 from J, leaving 13 bases between them. From germline, CDR1 is MNHEY and CDR2 SMNVEV (reference sequence). The CDR3 DNA reads as TGTGCCAGCAGTTCAGGGATTGTAGGCACTGAAGCTTTCTTT. Translating it yields CASSSGIVGTEAFF.

J is TRBJ2-7 and V is TRBV20-1; maybe TRBD1 (6 bases). Trimming left V 3 bases short and J 2 bases short, with 17 bases between. Germline V CDR1 and CDR2: DFQATT, SNEGSKA (reference sequence). The CDR3 runs 15 residues. The CDR3 protein is CSARTTGRPTYEQYF. The CDR3, as DNA: TGCAGTGCTAGGACTACAGGGCGCCCTACCTACGAGCAGTACTTC.

The table lists this clonotype with many counts. The J gene is TRBJ2-3, the V gene TRBV9, with D perhaps given as TRBD1 or TRBD2 (5 bases each). Trimming pared 4 bases from V and 4 bases from J, leaving 19 bases between. The germline CDR1 and CDR2 sequences are SGDLS and YYNGEE. The CDR3 has 16 residues. The CDR3 nucleotides are TGTGCCAGCAGCTCCCTGACTGGGTGGGGGTCAGATACGCAGTATTTT. This translates into CASSSLTGWGSDTQYF.

CDR3 DNA: TGTGCTGCGAGGCGGGACACTGAAGCTTTCTTT. Protein product: CAARRDTEAFF. This sequence joins TRBV7-9 and TRBJ1-1, with no clear D. The CDR3 contains 11 residues. The germline CDR1 and CDR2 sequences are SEHNR and FQNEAQ (reference sequence).

This clonotype was recorded at least ten times. J is TRBJ1-6 and V is TRBV13; D remains unclear. This CDR3 comprises 13 residues. Trimming took 8 bases from V and 7 from J, leaving 12 bases between them. Germline V gene lookup returns CDR1 PRHDT and CDR2 FYEKMQ (reference sequence). The CDR3 protein is CASSPQGNSPLHF. The CDR3 bases are TGTGCCAGCTCCCCACAAGGGAATTCACCCCTCCACTTT. The full variable domain, its missing parts supplied by reference TRBV13 and TRBJ1-6, is AAGVIQSPRHLIKEKRETATLKCYPIPRHDTVYWYQQGPGQDPQFLISFYEKMQSDKGSIPDRFSAQQFSDYHSELNMSSLELGDSALYFCASSPQGNSPLHFGNGTRLTVT.

In its sample, this clonotype was seen many times. The chain combines TRBV21-1 with TRBJ2-7; the table's D call of TRBD1 was not tested on the DNA. TRBV21-1 is a listed pseudogene. CDR3 length: 14 amino acids. This CDR3 is CASSKEGGTYEQYF. DNA of the CDR3: TGTGCCAGCAGCAAAGAGGGCGGTACCTACGAGCAGTACTTC.

The chain couples TRBV13 to TRBJ2-3; D might be TRBD2 (6 bases). The V and J ends lost 5 bases and 14 bases respectively, with 17 bases between them. Germline lookup yields CDR1 PRHDT and CDR2 FYEKMQ (reference sequence). The CDR3 is made up of 12 amino acids. CDR3 amino acids: CASSIRLELSYF. The CDR3 nucleotides read TGTGCCAGCAGCATCAGACTAGAGCTATCGTATTTT.

The sample holds many counts of this clonotype. The DNA for the CDR3 is TGTGCCAGCAGTTACTCGCGGACTAGCTTTAATGAGCAGTTCTTC. Translating gives CASSYSRTSFNEQFF. This chain connects TRBV6-5 to TRBJ2-1; 8 bases match TRBD2. This CDR3 region has 15 residues. The germline CDR1 and CDR2 sequences are MNHEY and SVGAGI. The V gene end was trimmed by 0 bases and the J gene end by 7 bases; junction bases not matched to a gene: 5.

This clonotype was counted ten times or more. The J gene is TRBJ2-7, the V gene TRBV29-1, with D perhaps matching TRBD1 (6 bases). Trimming removed 6 bases at V and 0 bases at J, with 15 bases between. Germline V lookup: CDR1 SQVTM, CDR2 ANQGSEA. This CDR3 is 14 amino acids long. CDR3 loop: CSVPGTPNSYEQYF. The CDR3, as DNA: TGCAGCGTGCCCGGGACACCGAACTCCTACGAGCAGTACTTC.

The CDR3 coding sequence is TGTGCCAGCAGCAGGACTGTGGGATCCTACGAGCAGTACTTC. Protein product: CASSRTVGSYEQYF. The gene calls are TRBV27 and TRBJ2-7; possible D gene TRBD2, 5 bases. CDR1 and CDR2 (germline): MNHEY, SMNVEV (reference sequence). The CDR3 has 14 amino acids. V lost 6 bases, J lost 1 base, and 13 bases lay in between.

This clonotype was detected only a few times. The V gene is TRBV6-2 or TRBV6-3, the J gene TRBJ2-3, with D perhaps being TRBD1 or TRBD2 (5 bases each). The germline CDR1 and CDR2 sequences are MNHEY and SVGEGT. This CDR3 contains 18 residues. Trimming left V 4 bases short and J 0 bases short, with 20 bases between. As DNA, the CDR3 is TGTGCCAGCAGTTTCCTCTCCGCCGGGACCCCGAGCACAGATACGCAGTATTTT. This encodes CASSFLSAGTPSTDTQYF.

This clonotype appeared many times. The chain has TRBV28 and TRBJ1-5; 7 nucleotides line up with TRBD1. With V trimmed by 3 bases and J by 1 base, 12 bases remained unmatched. The CDR3 totals 18 residues. Germline assignment: CDR1 MDHEN and CDR2 SYDVKM. CDR3 bases: TGTGCCAGCAGTTTTAGGGCGGACAGGTTCTCAAGCAATCAGCCCCAGCATTTT. Translated: CASSFRADRFSSNQPQHF.

The table lists this clonotype with many counts. The J gene is TRBJ2-7, the V gene TRBV20-1; D not certain. V lost 5 bases, J lost 6 bases, and 14 bases lay in between. CDR1 and CDR2 (germline): DFQATT, SNEGSKA (reference sequence). This CDR3 has 12 residues. The CDR3 region is CSAGSSVSEQYF. Written as DNA, the CDR3 is TGCAGTGCTGGGTCGAGTGTAAGCGAGCAGTACTTC.

This clonotype occurred many times. The chain employs TRBV27 and TRBJ2-7, with D perhaps assigned TRBD1 or TRBD2 (6 bases each). This CDR3 spans 13 amino acids. The ends were cut back, 3 bases at V and 3 bases at J, with 9 bases in the middle. The germline CDR1 and CDR2 sequences are MNHEY and SMNVEV (reference sequence). This chain's CDR3 is CASSFEGGYEQYF. The DNA of the CDR3 is TGTGCCAGCAGTTTTGAGGGGGGCTACGAGCAGTACTTC.

The J gene is TRBJ1-4, the V gene TRBV4-2, with D perhaps matching TRBD1 (5 bases). Germline V gene lookup returns CDR1 LGHNA and CDR2 YNFKEQ. The CDR3 covers 15 residues. Deletions cut 3 bases from V and 3 bases from J, with 11 bases between. CDR3 coding DNA: TGTGCCAGCAGCCAGCAAGACAGTCCTAATGAAAAACTGTTTTTT. As protein: CASSQQDSPNEKLFF.

This clonotype was seen ten or more times. The CDR3 DNA follows: TGCAGCGTTGGTAGGACAGGGAATACCGGGGAGCTGTTTTTT. Its protein product is CSVGRTGNTGELFF. This sequence joins TRBV29-1 and TRBJ2-2, with 8 bases aligning to TRBD1. This CDR3 contains 14 residues. Trimming at V came to 4 bases and at J to 5 bases, leaving 6 bases not matched to a gene. Germline loops: CDR1 SQVTM, CDR2 ANQGSEA.

This clonotype appeared many times. The J gene is TRBJ2-7, the V gene TRBV4-3, with a possible D match to TRBD2 (5 bases). The CDR3 is 16 amino acids. Trimming left V 0 bases short and J 5 bases short, with 17 bases between. Germline values: CDR1 LGHNA, CDR2 YSLEER. CDR3 DNA: TGCGCCAGCAGCCAAGACTGGACTGACGAAATCAACGAGCAGTACTTC. It translates to CASSQDWTDEINEQYF.